The 30 T cell receptor beta chains in this list originate from one sample, sequenced in a study of T-cell reconstitution after alpha-beta-depleted transplantation in children. During its preparation, the TCRbeta library received unique molecular identifiers. In TCRdb, the PCR reads were re-called with MiXCR into one record per CDR3 protein. This sample has about 280,000 distinct CDR3 sequences, with around a tenth found just once. The source was peripheral blood, collected 180 days after TCRalphabeta/CD19-depleted stem cell transplant. These receptors all come from a male patient between 2 and 15 years old who had a stem cell transplant for chronic granulomatous disease, so the T cells may come from the graft donor.

As concerns this clonotype: This may stem from a read error, because a much larger clone lies one nucleotide away. The V gene is TRBV5-8, the J gene TRBJ2-2; D is possibly TRBD2 (5 bases). From germline, CDR1 is SGHTS and CDR2 YDEGEE. This CDR3 comprises 14 residues. This CDR3 is CASSLWTGTGEPFF. CDR3 coding DNA: TGTGCCAGCAGCTTGTGGACGGGCACCGGGGAGCCGTTTTTT.

This clonotype was counted many times. The V and J genes are TRBV12-3 or TRBV12-4 and TRBJ1-2; no reliable D call. Trimming stripped 7 bases from V and 2 bases from J, with 5 bases between. The CDR3 runs 11 residues. The CDR3 region is CASNDNYGYTF. The CDR3 region has the DNA TGTGCCAGCAACGACAACTATGGCTACACCTTC.

This clonotype was counted many times. This rearrangement joins TRBV7-3 to TRBJ2-1, with D perhaps matching TRBD1 (5 bases). The CDR3 extends over 13 amino acids. Germline CDR1 and CDR2: SGHTA and FQGTGA. Trimming took off 1 base at V and 9 bases at J, with 10 bases between the two ends. In nucleotides, the CDR3 is TGTGCCAGCAGCTTAATGTTAGACAGTGAGCAGTTCTTC. Protein product: CASSLMLDSEQFF.

The V and J genes are TRBV28 and TRBJ2-4; a possible D gene is TRBD1 (5 bases). This CDR3 is 12 amino acids long. Germline loops: CDR1 MDHEN, CDR2 SYDVKM. The V end was cut by 5 bases, the J end by 8 bases, with 10 bases between. CDR3 bases: TGTGCCAGCAGTAGGGGTTGGGACATTCAGTACTTC. Translating it yields CASSRGWDIQYF.

In its sample, this clonotype was seen many times. This sequence joins TRBV4-3 and TRBJ2-7, with a tentative D call TRBD1 (5 bases). The germline V gene encodes CDR1 LGHNA and CDR2 YSLEER. CDR3 length: 15 residues. V was pared by 0 bases and J by 2 bases, with 11 bases between. The CDR3 nucleotides read TGCGCCAGCAGCCAAGATACAGGTCTGACCTACGAGCAGTACTTC. Translating gives CASSQDTGLTYEQYF.

This clonotype was detected many times. V gene TRBV7-9 combines with J gene TRBJ2-5; weak D call: TRBD1 (6 bases). V was pared by 3 bases and J by 12 bases, with 11 bases between. Germline CDR1 and CDR2: SEHNR and FQNEAQ (reference sequence). CDR3 length: 11 residues. CDR3 nucleotide sequence: TGTGCCAGCAGCTTGGGGGCGGAGAAGTACTTC. Translation: CASSLGAEKYF.

This clonotype was seen at least ten times. The V call is TRBV5-1, the J call TRBJ2-2; a possible D gene is TRBD1 (6 bases). Per the germline V gene, CDR1 is SGHRS and CDR2 is YFSETQ. Deletions cut 4 bases from V and 9 bases from J, with 13 bases between. The CDR3 spans 13 residues. The CDR3 bases are TGCGCCAGCAGCCTGGGGGCGCAGCGGGAGCTGTTTTTT. It encodes CASSLGAQRELFF.

Many counts were recorded for this clonotype. J is TRBJ2-1 and V is TRBV4-2; TRBD2 agrees at 11 bases. The CDR3 extends over 18 amino acids. Looked up from germline, CDR1 is LGHNA and CDR2 is YNFKEQ. V dropped 1 base and J dropped 2; count of bases not matched to a gene: 7. In DNA form, the CDR3 reads TGTGCCAGCAGCCAAGTTCTTAGCGGGGGGGCCCCCTACAATGAGCAGTTCTTC. The encoded protein is CASSQVLSGGAPYNEQFF.

The table lists this clonotype with many counts. The chain is built from TRBV7-8 and TRBJ2-5; 7 bases line up with TRBD1. The CDR3 has 13 residues. V lost 5 bases, J lost 6 bases, and 6 bases stayed unmatched. The germline gives CDR1 SGHVS, CDR2 FQNEAQ. CDR3 loop: CASSDIQGKTQYF. For the CDR3, the DNA is TGTGCCAGCAGCGACATACAGGGGAAGACCCAGTACTTC.

This clonotype was found many times. The V gene is TRBV5-1, the J gene TRBJ1-1, with TRBD1 identical over 8 bases. The J segment lost 7 bases and the V segment lost 4 bases, leaving 12 bases of the junction unmatched. Germline CDR1 reads SGHRS; CDR2 reads YFSETQ. CDR3 length: 15 amino acids. The CDR3 DNA is TGCGCCAGCAGCCTGGGGAGCAGACAGGGGATTGAAGCTTTCTTT. Protein sequence: CASSLGSRQGIEAFF.

A word on this clonotype: This may arise from a read error, as a much more abundant clone is one base away. This chain uses TRBV4-2 with TRBJ1-2; TRBD1 agrees at 9 bases. This CDR3 has 15 amino acids. CDR1 and CDR2 from the germline V gene are LGHNA and YNFKEQ. Here the CDR3 reads CASSRSTGGGYGYPF. The CDR3 DNA reads as TGTGCCAGCAGCCGTTCGACAGGGGGTGGCTATGGCTACCCCTTC.

Of note for this clonotype: A read error is possible here, since a much larger clone lies one base away. The chain is built from TRBV7-9 and TRBJ2-5, with D unresolved. This CDR3 is 16 amino acids long. V was shortened by 5 bases and J by 3 bases, with 19 bases between the two germline ends. CDR1 SEHNR and CDR2 FQNEAQ come from the germline V gene (reference sequence). Here the CDR3 reads CASSPPRWLKEETQYF. CDR3 in DNA: TGTGCCAGCAGCCCCCCGCGGTGGTTGAAAGAAGAGACCCAGTACTTC. Full variable domain (outside the CDR3, taken from reference TRBV7-9 and TRBJ2-5): DTGVSQNPRHKITKRGQNVTFRCDPISEHNRLYWYRQTLGQGPEFLTYFQNEAQLEKSRLLSDRFSAERPKGSFSTLEIQRTEQGDSAMYLCASSPPRWLKEETQYFGPGTRLLVL.

Turning to this clonotype: Germline and junction disagree at one end, which may indicate a read error. The chain recombines TRBV3-1 with TRBJ2-7; 7 bases line up with TRBD1. The germline V gene encodes CDR1 LGHDT and CDR2 YNNKEL (reference sequence). The CDR3 is 19 amino acids. CDR3 nucleotide sequence: TGTACCAGCAGCTTTACCCGGGACAGATCTTCATTTTCCTCCTACGAGCAGTACTTC. Amino acids: CTSSFTRDRSSFSSYEQYF.

This clonotype has a count of ten or more. The chain employs TRBV12-3 or TRBV12-4 and TRBJ2-1, with D hard to call. The ends were cut back, 6 bases at V and 8 bases at J, with 14 bases in the middle. The CDR3 sequence is 13 residues long. The DNA for the CDR3 is TGTGCCAGCAGCCCCTTGGCGGCAGATGAGCAGTTCTTC. The encoded protein is CASSPLAADEQFF.

This clonotype has a count of ten or more. The J gene is TRBJ1-1, the V gene TRBV28, with no clear D. This CDR3 is built from 12 residues. Per germline, CDR1 MDHEN and CDR2 SYDVKM. Trimming pared 3 bases from V and 6 bases from J, leaving 8 bases between. CDR3 amino acids: CASSFRVAEAFF. CDR3 nucleotides: TGTGCCAGCAGTTTCAGAGTCGCTGAAGCTTTCTTT.

This clonotype showed up many times. The chain joins TRBV7-3 to TRBJ2-7, with 8 bases that match TRBD2. The trim removed 3 bases at V and 1 base at J, leaving 5 bases unmatched. The CDR3 extends over 15 amino acids. Germline CDR1 reads SGHTA; CDR2 reads FQGTGA. The CDR3 is CASSFGGGRSYEQYF. CDR3 coding DNA: TGTGCCAGCAGCTTCGGCGGGGGGAGGTCCTACGAGCAGTACTTC.

This clonotype has a count of ten or more. The genes are TRBV11-1 and TRBJ1-4; the D gene is possibly TRBD1 (6 bases). Germline V gene data show CDR1 as SGHAT and CDR2 as FQDESV (reference sequence). The CDR3 totals 18 residues. V gave up 0 bases and J gave up 0 bases, with 14 bases separating them. The CDR3 sequence is CASSLAAQGDPTNEKLFF. CDR3 bases: TGTGCCAGCAGCTTAGCTGCACAGGGTGACCCAACTAATGAAAAACTGTTTTTT.

The rearrangement uses TRBV19 and TRBJ1-3, with D hard to call. This CDR3 is 15 amino acids long. Trimming removed 3 bases at V and 0 bases at J, with 9 bases between. From germline, CDR1 is LNHDA and CDR2 SQIVND (reference sequence). The CDR3 DNA is TGTGCCAGTAGTATTCTCCCAGGCTCTGGAAACACCATATATTTT. Its translation: CASSILPGSGNTIYF.

This clonotype was recorded a few times. The chain couples TRBV19 to TRBJ2-7; perhaps D is TRBD1 or TRBD2 (5 bases each). The CDR3 sequence is 16 residues long. Germline lookup yields CDR1 LNHDA and CDR2 SQIVND (reference sequence). Trimming shortened V by 6 bases and J by 4 bases, and 22 bases separated the two germline ends. The DNA for the CDR3 is TGTGCCAGTAGCAACCGGCCGTCCGGGACGACGTACGAGCAGTACTTC. This gives the protein CASSNRPSGTTYEQYF.

This clonotype was observed many times. This could be a read error, since a much larger clone is one nucleotide away. The chain uses TRBV12-3 or TRBV12-4 and TRBJ2-7, with unresolved D. This CDR3 spans 11 amino acids. V was shortened by 1 base and J by 5 bases, with 3 bases between the two germline ends. This CDR3 reads CASSLGNEQYF. The CDR3 DNA reads as TGTGCCAGCAGTTTAGGGAACGAGCAGTACTTC.

The CDR3 region is CASSLVAGQMEQYF. The CDR3 DNA reads TGTGCCAGCAGCTTGGTGGCGGGACAAATGGAGCAGTACTTC. V usage is TRBV5-5 and J usage is TRBJ2-7, with D perhaps TRBD1 or TRBD2 (6 bases each). The germline gives CDR1 SGHKS, CDR2 YYEKEE (reference sequence). CDR3 size: 14 residues. Between the trimmed V and J ends, which lost 0 bases and 7 bases, there was a span of 14 bases.

As for this clonotype: A much larger clone differs by one base, so this may be a read error. V usage is TRBV29-1 and J usage is TRBJ2-3; a possible D gene is TRBD2 (5 bases). Germline CDR1 and CDR2: SQVTM and ANQGSEA. The V end lost 7 bases, the J end lost 3 bases, and 14 bases lay between the germline ends. The CDR3 totals 13 residues. CDR3: CSGLDGETDTQYF. The CDR3 region has the DNA TGCAGCGGCCTCGACGGGGAAACAGATACGCAGTATTTT.

This clonotype was seen repeatedly, ten times or more. J is TRBJ1-1 and V is TRBV4-3; D gene unclear. Trimming removed 1 base at V and 10 bases at J, with 16 bases between. The CDR3 contains 14 residues. CDR1 is LGHNA and CDR2 is YSLEER in the germline V gene. The CDR3 protein is CASSQVHSPMVAFF. For the CDR3, the DNA is TGCGCCAGCAGCCAAGTGCATAGCCCGATGGTAGCTTTCTTT.

In its sample, this clonotype was seen many times. The chain employs TRBV12-3 or TRBV12-4 and TRBJ1-1; TRBD1 matches 7 bases. The junction had 11 bases not matched to a gene; V was cut back by 6 bases and J by 1 base. This CDR3 spans 16 amino acids. In DNA form, the CDR3 reads TGTGCCAGCAGGGACGGGACAGCCCTTGGGAACACTGAAGCTTTCTTT. This encodes CASRDGTALGNTEAFF.

This clonotype was recorded many times. The genes are TRBV5-1 and TRBJ2-6, with no clear D. V dropped 4 bases and J dropped 2 bases, with 4 bases sitting between them. The CDR3 loop spans 13 amino acids. The germline V gene encodes CDR1 SGHRS and CDR2 YFSETQ. This chain's CDR3 is CASSDPGANVLTF. The CDR3 nucleotides are TGCGCCAGCAGCGACCCTGGGGCCAACGTCCTGACTTTC.

This clonotype was seen many times. The chain couples TRBV20-1 to TRBJ2-5; D gene ambiguous. The V end was cut by 6 bases, the J end by 1 base, with 18 bases between. Germline V gene data show CDR1 as DFQATT and CDR2 as SNEGSKA (reference sequence). The CDR3 runs 15 residues. The CDR3 nucleotides are TGCAGTGCCGAGCTGGAGACTGTATCCCAAGAGACCCAGTACTTC. Encoded protein: CSAELETVSQETQYF.

This clonotype was picked up a small number of times. The chain has TRBV27 and TRBJ2-1; a possible D gene is TRBD2 (6 bases). From germline, CDR1 is MNHEY and CDR2 SMNVEV (reference sequence). The CDR3 has 15 amino acids. V dropped 4 bases and J dropped 2 bases, with 12 bases sitting between them. The CDR3, as DNA: TGTGCCAGCAGTTCCCCGGGGGTCGCCTACAATGAGCAGTTCTTC. Its translation is CASSSPGVAYNEQFF.

This clonotype was detected ten times or more. The rearrangement uses TRBV28 and TRBJ1-5; no reliable D call. Trimming left V 7 bases short and J 4 bases short, with 11 bases between. The CDR3 covers 13 residues. CDR1 is MDHEN, CDR2 SYDVKM, per germline. CDR3 sequence (DNA): TGTGCCAGCAATAAGGAACGGAATCAGCCCCAGCATTTT. It codes for CASNKERNQPQHF.

This clonotype has a count of ten or more. This chain joins TRBV28 and TRBJ2-5; D is possibly TRBD2 (5 bases). V dropped 5 bases and J dropped 2 bases, with 12 bases sitting between them. The CDR3 is 14 amino acids. Germline V lookup: CDR1 MDHEN, CDR2 SYDVKM. The CDR3 DNA reads TGTGCCAGCAGTGAGATCCGGGGACAAGAGACCCAGTACTTC. This translates into CASSEIRGQETQYF.

This clonotype was observed a few times. The chain couples TRBV19 to TRBJ2-7; 9 bases fit TRBD2. Unmatched junction bases numbered 6, after V lost 6 bases and J lost 0 bases. Per germline, CDR1 LNHDA and CDR2 SQIVND (reference sequence). The CDR3 sequence is 15 residues long. Written as DNA, the CDR3 is TGTGCCAGTAGACTAGCGGGCCAGAGCTCCTACGAGCAGTACTTC. This encodes CASRLAGQSSYEQYF.